This entry describes one T cell receptor (beta chain). Its antigen is undetermined. Sequencing used immunoSEQ multiplex PCR; TCRdb keeps in-frame clones, though not all of them. The sample holds 120,000 or so clones, around 85% seen once. Trimming left V 5 bases short and J 7 bases short, with 18 bases between. CDR1 and CDR2 (germline): MNHNS, SASEGT. This CDR3 spans 15 amino acids. The data stem from a study of cytomegalovirus exposure and HLA in healthy donors. Study findings and constraints: Cytomegalovirus association was assigned to around 150 TCR beta chains.

The gene calls are TRBV6-1 and TRBJ2-1; TRBD2 is a possible D gene (6 bases). This TCR came from a young man in good health and CMV-seropositive. Input material: PBMCs. CDR3 protein: CASSPGTLPGNEQFF. The CDR3, as DNA: TGTGCCAGCAGTCCCGGGACTCTACCAGGGAATGAGCAGTTCTTC.